Below, 9 T cell receptor beta chains from the same sample are listed, as sequenced in a study of T cells in Graves' hyperthyroidism and ophthalmopathy. Researchers amplified the TCR beta CDR3 regions from RNA transcripts. First-round RT-PCR of the TCR CDR3 relied on the HTBI primer set. TCRdb reprocessed the multiplex PCR reads via MiXCR and lists one record per CDR3 protein. This table holds roughly 350,000 distinct CDR3 sequences, approximately 15% found once. Sequencing was carried out using blood. The source is a woman aged 25 to 39 with Graves' hyperthyroidism.

This clonotype was seen many times. This CDR3 reads CASSVGQGDETQYF. The CDR3 coding sequence is TGTGCCAGCAGCGTTGGACAGGGTGACGAGACCCAGTACTTC. The chain is built from TRBV9 and TRBJ2-5; TRBD1 matches at 8 bases. Germline lookup yields CDR1 SGDLS and CDR2 YYNGEE. Trimming cost V 2 bases and J 5 bases; bases outside gene matches: 5. The CDR3 consists of 14 residues. Supplemented by reference TRBV9 and TRBJ2-5, the full variable domain reads DSGVTQTPKHLITATGQRVTLRCSPRSGDLSVYWYQQSLDQGLQFLIQYYNGEERAKGNILERFSAQQFPDLHSELNLSSLELGDSALYFCASSVGQGDETQYFGPGTRLLVL.

This clonotype was observed many times. The rearrangement joins TRBV27 to TRBJ2-7, with TRBD2 matching over 10 bases. This CDR3 comprises 15 residues. Germline-derived CDR1 and CDR2 are MNHEY and SMNVEV (reference sequence). V lost 5 bases to trimming and J lost 1 base; unmatched junction nucleotides: 5. The CDR3 protein is CASSRSGRVSYEQYF. The DNA of the CDR3 is TGTGCCAGCAGTCGGAGCGGGAGGGTGTCCTACGAGCAGTACTTC.

This clonotype was seen a handful of times. The V gene is TRBV5-1, the J gene TRBJ1-2; no definite D call. V lost 0 bases and J lost 4, with 10 bases in between. The CDR3 has 14 residues. Per germline, CDR1 SGHRS and CDR2 YFSETQ. The CDR3 region is CASSLDGPGYGYTF. The DNA of the CDR3 is TGCGCCAGCAGCTTGGATGGGCCTGGCTATGGCTACACCTTC.

This clonotype showed up many times. The rearrangement joins TRBV28 to TRBJ1-2, with D uncertain. The germline gives CDR1 MDHEN, CDR2 SYDVKM. The CDR3 has 12 residues. Trimming removed 1 base at V and 6 bases at J, with 6 bases between. The CDR3 is CASSLSGDGYTF. CDR3 DNA sequence: TGTGCCAGCAGTTTATCGGGAGATGGCTACACCTTC.

CDR3: CAISEPGNQPQHF. The CDR3 DNA reads TGTGCCATCAGTGAACCGGGCAATCAGCCCCAGCATTTT. This rearrangement joins TRBV10-3 to TRBJ1-5; D unresolved. V was trimmed by 3 bases and J by 2 bases, leaving 5 bases between them. Germline CDR1 ENHRY, CDR2 SYGVKD. CDR3 length: 13 amino acids.

This clonotype was counted many times. The chain joins TRBV29-1 to TRBJ2-7; TRBD1 matches at 9 bases. The CDR3 loop spans 12 amino acids. Germline-derived CDR1 and CDR2 are SQVTM and ANQGSEA. V lost 7 bases, J lost 6 bases, and 7 bases stayed unmatched. The CDR3 is CSAGQGGSEQYF. CDR3 nucleotide sequence: TGCAGCGCGGGACAGGGAGGATCCGAGCAGTACTTC.

The V and J genes are TRBV7-8 and TRBJ1-5, with D maybe TRBD1 (6 bases). Trimming took 1 base from V and 2 from J, leaving 9 bases between them. The V gene's germline CDR1 is SGHVS and CDR2 FQNEAQ. CDR3 size: 15 residues. Here the CDR3 reads CASSLESGGNQPQHF. The CDR3 DNA is TGTGCCAGCAGCTTAGAATCAGGGGGCAATCAGCCCCAGCATTTT.

This clonotype appeared many times. The chain employs TRBV7-2 and TRBJ2-5; D may be TRBD2 (5 bases). V lost 3 bases to trimming and J lost 5 bases, with 19 bases between them. Per the germline V gene, CDR1 is SGHTA and CDR2 is FQGNSA. The CDR3 spans 16 residues. CDR3 protein: CASSFGVVQVRETQYF. In DNA form, the CDR3 reads TGTGCCAGCAGCTTCGGGGTTGTGCAGGTTCGGGAGACCCAGTACTTC.

The gene calls are TRBV5-5 and TRBJ2-2; D possibly corresponds to TRBD2 (5 bases). Germline V CDR1 and CDR2: SGHKS, YYEKEE (reference sequence). This CDR3 contains 14 residues. V lost 4 bases and J lost 4, with 11 bases in between. This CDR3 is CASSATIFTGELFF. Here the CDR3 DNA reads TGTGCCAGCAGCGCGACTATTTTCACCGGGGAGCTGTTTTTT.